The 9 T cell receptor beta chains below come from one sample, sequenced in a study of blood T cell repertoires in COVID-19. TCRdb keeps only in-frame clones here, not all; method: immunoSEQ multiplex PCR. The sample consists of about 140,000 clones, roughly 86% of them appearing once. The sample was peripheral blood. These TCRs come from a man between 70 and 80 years old with acute or convalescent COVID-19.

The chain couples TRBV5-1 to TRBJ1-6, with D possibly matching TRBD1 (6 bases). The V gene's germline CDR1 is SGHRS and CDR2 YFSETQ. V was pared by 4 bases and J by 7 bases, with 15 bases between. The CDR3 has 15 amino acids. The CDR3 spells CASSPQGIRNSPLHF. CDR3 sequence (DNA): TGCGCCAGCAGCCCTCAGGGGATTAGGAATTCACCCCTCCACTTT.

V is TRBV3-1 (or the pseudogene TRBV3-2) and J is TRBJ1-2, with TRBD1 matching over 7 bases. V lost 4 bases to trimming and J lost 1 base; unmatched junction nucleotides: 15. The CDR3 has 18 residues. The germline V gene encodes CDR1 LGHDT and CDR2 YNNKEL (reference sequence). Here the CDR3 DNA reads TGTGCCAGCAGCCGGTATTCAACTGGTGGACAGGTTAACTATGGCTACACCTTC. This translates into CASSRYSTGGQVNYGYTF.

This chain connects TRBV11-2 to TRBJ2-5; D is unresolved. The germline V gene encodes CDR1 SGHAT and CDR2 FQNNGV. The CDR3 loop spans 15 amino acids. Trimming took 1 base from V and 4 from J, leaving 13 bases between them. The CDR3 sequence: CASSLVSLPSETQYF. CDR3 bases: TGTGCCAGCAGCTTAGTATCTCTACCATCAGAGACCCAGTACTTC.

This chain uses TRBV29-1 with TRBJ1-2, with 7 positions matching TRBD1. Germline V gene data show CDR1 as SQVTM and CDR2 as ANQGSEA. V lost 7 bases and J lost 5; bases outside the gene matches: 10. CDR3 size: 13 residues. Written as DNA, the CDR3 is TGCAGCGGTCGTGACAGGGCGGGATATGGCTACACCTTC. Encoded protein: CSGRDRAGYGYTF.

Comments on this clone: Germline and junction disagree at one end, which may indicate a read error. The V gene is TRBV28, the J gene TRBJ1-5; D is ambiguous. The CDR3 has 12 amino acids. Germline V gives CDR1 MDHEN, CDR2 SYDVKM. The CDR3 DNA reads TGTGCCAGCAGGCTCGTTACCGGGTTTAGCAATTTT. Its translation is CASRLVTGFSNF.

The chain combines TRBV2 with TRBJ2-7; D perhaps matches TRBD1 (6 bases). The CDR3 sequence is 13 residues long. Germline V gene sequence: CDR1 SNHLY, CDR2 FYNNEI. Deletions cut 7 bases from V and 4 bases from J, with 14 bases between. CDR3: CASTGQPQYEQYF. As DNA, the CDR3 is TGTGCCAGCACCGGACAGCCACAGTACGAGCAGTACTTC.

This clone was recorded once. The rearrangement uses TRBV11-2 and TRBJ2-5; 7 nucleotides align to TRBD1. The V and J ends lost 2 bases and 3 bases, in that order; junction bases with no gene match: 9. This CDR3 region has 16 residues. Per germline, CDR1 SGHAT and CDR2 FQNNGV. The CDR3 sequence: CASSLRGLNLEETQYF. For the CDR3, the DNA is TGTGCCAGCAGCTTAAGGGGGCTAAACCTGGAAGAGACCCAGTACTTC. Variable domain in full (rest from reference TRBV11-2 and TRBJ2-5): EAGVAQSPRYKIIEKRQSVAFWCNPISGHATLYWYQQILGQGPKLLIQFQNNGVVDDSQLPKDRFSAERLKGVDSTLKIQPAKLEDSAVYLCASSLRGLNLEETQYFGPGTRLLVL.

This chain uses TRBV28 with TRBJ1-5; TRBD1 might be the D (5 bases). Germline loops: CDR1 MDHEN, CDR2 SYDVKM. V gave up 3 bases and J gave up 0 bases, with 9 bases separating them. The CDR3 totals 15 residues. The CDR3 is CASSFRQYSNQPQHF. The CDR3 DNA reads as TGTGCCAGCAGTTTCCGACAGTATAGCAATCAGCCCCAGCATTTT.

The chain links TRBV28 to TRBJ1-2, with D perhaps matching TRBD1 (6 bases). Per germline, CDR1 MDHEN and CDR2 SYDVKM. The length of the CDR3 is 15 residues. V was pared by 7 bases and J by 4 bases, with 19 bases between. CDR3 amino acids: CASTPGAGYTYGYTF. The DNA of the CDR3 is TGTGCCAGCACCCCAGGGGCAGGGTATACCTATGGCTACACCTTC.